This TCR beta chain was recorded in a study of metastatic and nonmetastatic thyroid tumors. Study-wide context: Patients with malignant and benign thyroid disease provided blood and tumor or nodule tissue, whose repertoires were compared. General observations from the study: Reportedly, malignant thyroid tumors had significantly higher TCR beta diversity than benign nodules, in blood and tumor.

TCRdb used MiXCR to call clones anew from the PCR reads. The sample includes some 54,000 clones, roughly a sixth of them seen just once. Each patient came to thyroid surgery without any prior treatment (of any kind). This CDR3 comprises 15 residues. J lost 5 bases, V lost 5 bases, and 6 bases had no gene match. This clone was recorded at least ten times. Antigen unknown. The TCR was taken from a female donor with papillary thyroid cancer or a benign thyroid nodule (not recorded which). Some clones in this sample may be carry-over from other donors' samples. The chain couples TRBV12-3 or TRBV12-4 to TRBJ2-1; 10 bases map to TRBD1. The sequenced sample was blood. The CDR3 region is CASSPGTGVHNEQFF. The CDR3 nucleotides are TGTGCCAGCAGTCCGGGGACAGGGGTCCACAATGAGCAGTTCTTC.